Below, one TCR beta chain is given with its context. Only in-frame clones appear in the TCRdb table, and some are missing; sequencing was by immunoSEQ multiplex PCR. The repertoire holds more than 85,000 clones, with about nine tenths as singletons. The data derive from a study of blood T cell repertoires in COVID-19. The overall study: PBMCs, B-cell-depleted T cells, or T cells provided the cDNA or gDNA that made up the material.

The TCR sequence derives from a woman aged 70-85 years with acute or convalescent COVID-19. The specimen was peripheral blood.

This chain's CDR3 is CASSQEAVAYNEQFF. CDR3 nucleotide sequence: TGTGCCAGCAGCCAAGAGGCGGTAGCCTACAATGAGCAGTTCTTC. V usage is TRBV3-1 (or the pseudogene TRBV3-2) and J usage is TRBJ2-1, with D unresolved. V was shortened by 0 bases and J by 2 bases, with 8 bases between the two germline ends. The CDR3 contains 15 residues. CDR1 is LGHDT, CDR2 YNNKEL, per germline (reference sequence).